One and the same sample provided the 17 T cell receptor beta chains below, sequenced in a study of cytomegalovirus exposure and HLA in healthy donors. The PCR was carried out with 60 Vbeta primers and 13 Jbeta primers. Repertoires were generated with immunoSEQ multiplex PCR, while TCRdb's copy carries only in-frame clones and drops some. The sample lists 60,000 to 100,000 clones, 60% to 85% occurring once. Sequenced material: PBMCs. These receptors were taken from a male donor in good health and CMV-seropositive.

The chain links TRBV23-1 to TRBJ1-2; D unresolved. TRBV23-1 is designated an ORF whose function remains uncertain. V was shortened by 4 bases and J by 4 bases, with 13 bases between the two germline ends. The length of the CDR3 is 14 residues. The CDR3 region has the DNA TGCGCCAGCAGTCTGCACTCACCCCTCTATGGCTACACCTTC. Translation: CASSLHSPLYGYTF.

The chain has TRBV11-2 and TRBJ2-3; 7 bases line up with TRBD2. This CDR3 comprises 14 residues. With V trimmed by 3 bases and J by 1 base, 1 base remained unmatched. Germline V gene sequence: CDR1 SGHAT, CDR2 FQNNGV. Here the CDR3 reads CASSLGRGTDTQYF. The CDR3 DNA is TGTGCCAGCAGCTTGGGGAGGGGCACAGATACGCAGTATTTT. Drawing the rest from reference TRBV11-2 and TRBJ2-3, the complete variable domain is EAGVAQSPRYKIIEKRQSVAFWCNPISGHATLYWYQQILGQGPKLLIQFQNNGVVDDSQLPKDRFSAERLKGVDSTLKIQPAKLEDSAVYLCASSLGRGTDTQYFGPGTRLTVL.

This clone has just a few counts. The genes are TRBV15 and TRBJ2-4; tentatively, D is TRBD1 (6 bases). Germline V lookup: CDR1 LNHNV, CDR2 YYDKDF (reference sequence). The germline V and J ends were trimmed by 3 bases and 8 bases, with 17 bases remaining between them. This CDR3 spans 15 amino acids. The CDR3 sequence: CATSSGDAKGDIQYF. The CDR3 DNA reads as TGTGCCACCAGCAGTGGGGACGCAAAGGGGGACATTCAGTACTTC.

This sequence joins TRBV19 and TRBJ2-5; 12 nucleotides agree with TRBD2. This CDR3 has 16 amino acids. J lost 5 bases, V lost 5 bases, and 9 bases had no gene match. Germline V gene data show CDR1 as LNHDA and CDR2 as SQIVND (reference sequence). For the CDR3, the DNA is TGTGCCAGTAGTTCCTCTAGCGGGAGGGCAACGGAGACCCAGTACTTC. Translated: CASSSSSGRATETQYF.

The chain links TRBV19 to TRBJ2-7; tentative D call: TRBD1 (6 bases). V shed 1 base and J shed 3 bases, with 13 bases lying between them. This CDR3 region has 15 residues. Germline values: CDR1 LNHDA, CDR2 SQIVND (reference sequence). The CDR3 DNA reads TGTGCCAGTAGTATAGTGGGACAAGGGGTCTACGAGCAGTACTTC. Protein: CASSIVGQGVYEQYF.

The chain couples TRBV5-1 to TRBJ1-1; TRBD1 matches at 8 bases. There are 15 residues in the CDR3. After removal of 7 bases from V and 1 base from J, the junction contained 9 bases not matched to a gene. The germline V gene has CDR1 SGHRS and CDR2 YFSETQ. This chain's CDR3 is CASLPGGSRNTEAFF. The CDR3 nucleotides read TGCGCCAGCTTACCAGGGGGCAGCCGGAACACTGAAGCTTTCTTT.

This sequence joins TRBV6-1 and TRBJ2-1; TRBD2 matches at 10 bases. The CDR3 runs 18 residues. Germline CDR1 and CDR2: MNHNS and SASEGT. Trimming took 4 bases from V and 0 from J; bases not matched to a gene: 9. The CDR3 is CASSGPSGGASSYNEQFF. Here the CDR3 DNA reads TGTGCCAGCAGTGGGCCTAGCGGGGGCGCCAGCTCCTACAATGAGCAGTTCTTC.

The chain couples TRBV5-1 to TRBJ2-7, with D possibly TRBD1 on 5 matching bases. CDR3 size: 12 residues. The V end lost 3 bases, the J end lost 3 bases, and 7 bases lay between the germline ends. Germline CDR1 and CDR2: SGHRS and YFSETQ. The CDR3 region has the DNA TGCGCCAGCAGCTCGGACATCTACGAGCAGTACTTC. It yields the protein CASSSDIYEQYF.

The chain carries TRBV18 and TRBJ2-5; perhaps TRBD1 as D (5 bases). Trimming left V 0 bases short and J 1 base short, with 6 bases between. The CDR3 extends over 14 amino acids. Germline assignment: CDR1 KGHSH and CDR2 LQKENI. CDR3 DNA sequence: TGTGCCAGCTCACCACCCGACAGCCAAGAGACCCAGTACTTC. Translation gives CASSPPDSQETQYF.

The chain has TRBV18 and TRBJ1-4; the match to TRBD1 covers 12 bases. Trimming at V came to 0 bases and at J to 7 bases, leaving 6 bases not matched to a gene. Germline V gene data show CDR1 as KGHSH and CDR2 as LQKENI. CDR3 length: 17 residues. CDR3 protein: CASSPPGQGAQAEKLFF. The CDR3 coding sequence is TGTGCCAGCTCACCACCGGGACAGGGGGCTCAAGCTGAAAAACTGTTTTTT.

The rearrangement joins TRBV28 to TRBJ2-3; D not certain. CDR1 and CDR2 (germline): MDHEN, SYDVKM. The V end was cut by 5 bases, the J end by 3 bases, with 6 bases between. The CDR3 covers 12 residues. DNA of the CDR3: TGTGCCAGCAGTGGCCGTACAGATACGCAGTATTTT. Translating gives CASSGRTDTQYF. Full variable domain (missing parts from reference TRBV28 and TRBJ2-3): DVKVTQSSRYLVKRTGEKVFLECVQDMDHENMFWYRQDPGLGLRLIYFSYDVKMKEKGDIPEGYSVSREKKERFSLILESASTNQTSMYLCASSGRTDTQYFGPGTRLTVL.

The chain combines TRBV12-2 with TRBJ1-2. TRBV12-2 is annotated as a pseudogene. The CDR3 totals 16 residues. DNA for the CDR3: TGTGCAAGTCGCCCCCGAGGGCCCAGAGGTAACTATGGCTACACCTTC. As protein: CASRPRGPRGNYGYTF.

The V gene is TRBV5-1, the J gene TRBJ2-5, with D unresolved. The V end lost 0 bases, the J end lost 11 bases, and 14 bases lay between the germline ends. Looked up from germline, CDR1 is SGHRS and CDR2 is YFSETQ. This CDR3 is built from 13 residues. The chain's CDR3 is CASSLVSGGEQYF. In DNA, the CDR3 is TGCGCCAGCAGCTTGGTGTCGGGTGGTGAGCAGTACTTC.

The gene calls are TRBV5-4 and TRBJ1-1; no reliable D call. The germline V gene encodes CDR1 SGHNT and CDR2 YYREEE (reference sequence). Trimming removed 0 bases from V and 10 bases from J, with 7 bases in between. CDR3 length: 11 residues. The CDR3 coding sequence is TGTGCCAGCAGCTTGGGAGCTAGAGCTTTCTTT. Protein product: CASSLGARAFF.

The chain recombines TRBV7-9 with TRBJ2-5; tentative D call: TRBD2 (6 bases). Trimming took 4 bases from V and 2 from J, leaving 11 bases between them. Germline V gene lookup returns CDR1 SEHNR and CDR2 FQNEAQ (reference sequence). The CDR3 extends over 14 amino acids. DNA for the CDR3: TGTGCCAGCAGCTCCTCGGGAGTGCAAGAGACCCAGTACTTC. The encoded protein is CASSSSGVQETQYF.

V is TRBV6-6 and J is TRBJ1-6; possibly TRBD1 for D (5 bases). CDR3 length: 15 amino acids. Trimming shortened V by 6 bases and J by 7 bases, and 16 bases separated the two germline ends. Germline loops: CDR1 MNHNY, CDR2 SVGAGI (reference sequence). The CDR3 bases are TGTGCCAGCAGCCCTCAACAAGGGGCCAATTCACCCCTCCACTTT. This encodes CASSPQQGANSPLHF.

CDR3 sequence (DNA): TGTGCCAGCTCACAGACTAGCGGCACAGATACGCAGTATTTT. This encodes CASSQTSGTDTQYF. V is TRBV18 and J is TRBJ2-3; TRBD2 matches 8 bases. With 4 bases clipped from V and 1 base from J, the junction kept 1 base outside the gene matches. Germline V gene lookup returns CDR1 KGHSH and CDR2 LQKENI. This CDR3 has 14 residues.